This is a list of T cell receptor beta chains from one sample in a study of CD8 T cells in Susac syndrome. From the immunoSEQ multiplex PCR reads, TCRdb called clonotypes with MiXCR, one entry per CDR3 protein. The data contain about 300,000 distinct CDR3 sequences, around 89% of them seen just once; the ten biggest clones take up 0.18%. Sequencing input: CD8+ T cells from PBMCs. The receptors come from a human donor with multiple sclerosis. Each CDR3 is given without its conserved first and last residue. Fields, in order: V gene, J gene, clone size, CDR3 protein. Not every row has a clone size; where given, it reads once, few, many or a size class.

>TRBV19|TRBJ2-7|.
ASSDGLARFVEQY
>TRBV9|TRBJ2-5|.
ASSPRYGELTQY
>TRBV5-6|TRBJ2-1|.
ASSSQGGEQF
>TRBV24-1|TRBJ2-1|.
ATSGSGIGANEQF
>TRBV5-1|TRBJ1-2|.
ASRPQGRPGNYGYT
>TRBV9|TRBJ2-5|.
ASSVWPQETQY
>TRBV2|TRBJ2-7|.
ASSEALGITLYEQY
>TRBV30|TRBJ2-7|.
AWRNRDRSYEQY
>TRBV27|TRBJ2-1|.
ASSLLGISPNEQF
>TRBV9|TRBJ2-6|.
ASSGQSGQASPGANVLT
>TRBV2|TRBJ1-2|few
ASSESFSGGVDGYT
>TRBV27|TRBJ2-1|.
ASSSGLVWGGYNEQF
>TRBV20-1|TRBJ2-1|.
SARGIEGARYNEQF
>TRBV9|TRBJ2-7|.
ASSSGLAGYEQY
>TRBV28|TRBJ2-1|.
ASADLSYNEQF
>TRBV6-4|TRBJ1-5|.
ASSGTSGDNQPQH
>TRBV11-2|TRBJ1-2|.
ASKQGLSYGYT
>TRBV5-4|TRBJ1-5|.
ASSLMPPERDQPQH
>TRBV4-3|TRBJ1-4|.
ASSPAGRGVTNEKLF
>TRBV4-1|TRBJ2-5|once
ASSQVGEETQY
>TRBV5-1|TRBJ2-2|.
ASSLFLAGAAGELF
>TRBV30|TRBJ2-7|.
AWSDPGYEQY
>TRBV30|TRBJ2-7|.
AWRRDRGPYEQY
>TRBV28|TRBJ2-7|.
ASSPQGAPGPYEQY
>TRBV28|TRBJ2-1|.
ASSLGTGANNEQF
>TRBV14|TRBJ2-7|.
ASSRAILGEQY
>TRBV4-2|TRBJ2-5|.
ASSQDRFPPYQY
>TRBV19|TRBJ1-1|.
ASTPTGASTEAF
>TRBV27|TRBJ1-2|.
ASSLSGLGNGYT
>TRBV27|TRBJ1-5|.
ASSRGGYNQPQH
>TRBV12-3/TRBV12-4|TRBJ2-7|few
ASRGSGSYEQY
>TRBV28|TRBJ2-5|.
ASSLGNQETQY
>TRBV15|TRBJ2-3|.
ATSLVSSTDTQY
>TRBV12-3/TRBV12-4|TRBJ2-1|.
ASSFAGAWNEQF
>TRBV7-9|TRBJ2-5|.
ASSLVWTRGKETQY
>TRBV20-1|TRBJ1-1|.
SASPESSWNTEAF
>TRBV27|TRBJ2-2|once
ASSLRAGGTGELF
>TRBV20-1|TRBJ2-7|.
SAMGQGYYEQY
>TRBV7-9|TRBJ2-1|.
ASSSPDEAGSYNEQF
>TRBV28|TRBJ2-5|.
ASSAGTSGKQETQY